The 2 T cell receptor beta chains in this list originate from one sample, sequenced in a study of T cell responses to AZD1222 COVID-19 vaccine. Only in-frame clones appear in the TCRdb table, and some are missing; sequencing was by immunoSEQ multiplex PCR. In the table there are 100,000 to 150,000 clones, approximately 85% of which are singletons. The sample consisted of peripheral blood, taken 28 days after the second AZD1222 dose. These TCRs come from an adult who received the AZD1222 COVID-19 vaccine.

The CDR3 spells CASSPVMDSPSYGYTF. The CDR3 DNA follows: TGTGCCAGCAGCCCCGTAATGGACAGCCCGTCTTATGGCTACACCTTC. The chain carries TRBV7-9 and TRBJ1-2, with TRBD1 as a possible D gene (6 bases). The V end was cut by 5 bases, the J end by 5 bases, with 21 bases between. Germline CDR1 and CDR2: SEHNR and FQNEAQ (reference sequence). CDR3 length: 16 amino acids.

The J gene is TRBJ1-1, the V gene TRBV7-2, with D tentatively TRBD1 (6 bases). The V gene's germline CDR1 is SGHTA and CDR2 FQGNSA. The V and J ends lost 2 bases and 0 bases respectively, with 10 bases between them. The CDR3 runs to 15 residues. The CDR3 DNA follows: TGTGCCAGCAGCTTATCAGGGGTGATGAACACTGAAGCTTTCTTT. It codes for CASSLSGVMNTEAFF.